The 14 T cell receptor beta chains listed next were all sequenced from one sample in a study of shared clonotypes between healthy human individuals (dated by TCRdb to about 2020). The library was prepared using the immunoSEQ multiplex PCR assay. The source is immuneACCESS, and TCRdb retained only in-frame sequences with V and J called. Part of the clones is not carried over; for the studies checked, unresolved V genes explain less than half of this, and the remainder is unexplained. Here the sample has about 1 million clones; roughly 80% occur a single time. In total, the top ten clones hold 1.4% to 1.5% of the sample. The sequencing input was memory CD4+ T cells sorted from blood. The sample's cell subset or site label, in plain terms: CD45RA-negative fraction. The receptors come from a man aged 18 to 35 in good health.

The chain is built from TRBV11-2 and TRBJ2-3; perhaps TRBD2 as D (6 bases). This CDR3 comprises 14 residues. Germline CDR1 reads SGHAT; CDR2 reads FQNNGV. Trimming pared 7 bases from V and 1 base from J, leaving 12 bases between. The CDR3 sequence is CASTSRGGTDTQYF. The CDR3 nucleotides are TGTGCCAGCACCTCTCGCGGGGGCACAGATACGCAGTATTTT.

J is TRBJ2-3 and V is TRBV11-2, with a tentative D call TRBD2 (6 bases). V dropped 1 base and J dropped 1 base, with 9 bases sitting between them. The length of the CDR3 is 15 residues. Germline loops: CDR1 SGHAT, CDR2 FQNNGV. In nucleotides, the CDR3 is TGTGCCAGCAGCTTAGTCCCGGGGGGCACAGATACGCAGTATTTT. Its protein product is CASSLVPGGTDTQYF.

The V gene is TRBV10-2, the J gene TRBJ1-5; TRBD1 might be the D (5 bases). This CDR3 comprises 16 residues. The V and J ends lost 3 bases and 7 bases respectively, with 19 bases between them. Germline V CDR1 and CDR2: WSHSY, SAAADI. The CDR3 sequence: CASSDLNRGSGQPQHF. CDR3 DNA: TGCGCCAGCAGTGATCTCAATAGGGGATCGGGACAGCCCCAGCATTTT.

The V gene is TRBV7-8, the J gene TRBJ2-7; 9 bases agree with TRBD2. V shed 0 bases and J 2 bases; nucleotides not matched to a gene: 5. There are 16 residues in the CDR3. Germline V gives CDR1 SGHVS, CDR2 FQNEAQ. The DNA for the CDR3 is TGTGCCAGCAGCTTAGCGCCGGCGGGGGGGCCCTACGAGCAGTACTTC. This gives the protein CASSLAPAGGPYEQYF.

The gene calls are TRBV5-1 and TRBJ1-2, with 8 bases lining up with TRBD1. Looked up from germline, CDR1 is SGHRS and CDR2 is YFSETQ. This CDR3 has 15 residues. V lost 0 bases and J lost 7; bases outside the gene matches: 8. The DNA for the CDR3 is TGCGCCAGCAGCTTGGACGTTCAGGGGGCGGGTGGCTACACCTTC. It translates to CASSLDVQGAGGYTF.

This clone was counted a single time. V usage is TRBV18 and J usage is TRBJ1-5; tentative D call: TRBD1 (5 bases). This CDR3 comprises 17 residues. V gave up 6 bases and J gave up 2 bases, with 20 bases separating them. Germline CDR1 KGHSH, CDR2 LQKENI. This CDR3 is CASSFLGGGEGNQPQHF. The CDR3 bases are TGTGCCAGCTCCTTCCTTGGGGGGGGAGAGGGCAATCAGCCCCAGCATTTT.

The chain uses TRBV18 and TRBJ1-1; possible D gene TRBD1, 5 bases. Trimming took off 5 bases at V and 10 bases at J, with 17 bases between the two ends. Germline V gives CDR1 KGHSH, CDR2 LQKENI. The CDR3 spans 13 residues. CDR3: CASSAIQGPRAFF. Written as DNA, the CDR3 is TGTGCCAGCTCAGCCATCCAGGGCCCGCGAGCTTTCTTT.

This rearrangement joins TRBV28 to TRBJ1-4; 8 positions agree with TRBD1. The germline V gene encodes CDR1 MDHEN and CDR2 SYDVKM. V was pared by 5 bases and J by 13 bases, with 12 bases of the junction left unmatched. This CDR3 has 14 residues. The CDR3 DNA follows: TGTGCCAGCAGTCCTCGGACAGGGCATAAGGGACTGTTTTTT. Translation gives CASSPRTGHKGLFF.

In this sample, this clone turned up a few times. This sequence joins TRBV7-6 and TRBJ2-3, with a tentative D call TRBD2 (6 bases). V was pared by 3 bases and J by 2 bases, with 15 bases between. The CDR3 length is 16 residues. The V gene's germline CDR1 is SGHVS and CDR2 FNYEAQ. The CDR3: CASSFDLGGNTDTQYF. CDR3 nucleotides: TGTGCCAGCAGCTTCGACCTGGGGGGAAACACAGATACGCAGTATTTT.

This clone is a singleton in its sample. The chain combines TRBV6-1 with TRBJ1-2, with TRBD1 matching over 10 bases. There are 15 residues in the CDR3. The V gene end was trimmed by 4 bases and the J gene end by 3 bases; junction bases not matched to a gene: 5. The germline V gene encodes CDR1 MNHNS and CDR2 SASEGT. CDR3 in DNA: TGTGCCAGCAGTGGGGACAGGGGACCGTACTATGGCTACACCTTC. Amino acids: CASSGDRGPYYGYTF.

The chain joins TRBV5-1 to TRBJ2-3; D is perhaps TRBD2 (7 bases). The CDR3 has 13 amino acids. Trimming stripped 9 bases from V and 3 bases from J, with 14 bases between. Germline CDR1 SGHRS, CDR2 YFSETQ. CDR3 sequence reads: CATARGQTDTQYF. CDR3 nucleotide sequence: TGCGCCACCGCGCGGGGGCAGACAGATACGCAGTATTTT.

CDR3 protein: CASSYRGRTNTGELFF. CDR3 in DNA: TGTGCCAGCAGCTACCGCGGGAGGACCAACACCGGGGAGCTGTTTTTT. The chain has TRBV7-8 and TRBJ2-2, with TRBD2 identical over 8 bases. Losses at the gene ends were 4 bases for V and 2 bases for J; bases not matched to a gene: 6. The length of the CDR3 is 16 residues. In germline, CDR1 is SGHVS, CDR2 FQNEAQ. Supplemented by reference TRBV7-8 and TRBJ2-2, the full variable domain reads GAGVSQSPRYKVAKRGQDVALRCDPISGHVSLFWYQQALGQGPEFLTYFQNEAQLDKSGLPSDRFFAERPEGSVSTLKIQRTQQEDSAVYLCASSYRGRTNTGELFFGEGSRLTVL.

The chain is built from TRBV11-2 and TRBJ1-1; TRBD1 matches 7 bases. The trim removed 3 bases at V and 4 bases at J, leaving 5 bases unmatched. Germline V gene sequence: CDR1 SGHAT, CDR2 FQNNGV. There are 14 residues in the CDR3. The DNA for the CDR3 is TGTGCCAGCAGCTTGACAGGGCGGGGCACTGAAGCTTTCTTT. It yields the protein CASSLTGRGTEAFF.

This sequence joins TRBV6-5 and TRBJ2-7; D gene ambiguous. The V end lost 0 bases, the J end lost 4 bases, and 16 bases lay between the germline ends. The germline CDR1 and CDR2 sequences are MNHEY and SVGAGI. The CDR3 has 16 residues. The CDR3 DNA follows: TGTGCCAGCAGTTACTCGCGGCCCCAAGGACCGTACGAGCAGTACTTC. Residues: CASSYSRPQGPYEQYF.